This TCR beta chain was sequenced during a study of identical twins. This clonotype was seen a handful of times. In TCRdb, the 5' RACE reads were re-called with MiXCR into one record per CDR3 protein. Of about 570,000 distinct CDR3 sequences listed, just under 10% are singletons. Germline trimming cut 3 bases from V and 0 bases from J; bases unmatched to any gene: 1. Germline-derived CDR1 and CDR2 are LNHDA and SQIVND (reference sequence). The length of the CDR3 is 15 residues. The data also belong to a second study, concerning yellow fever vaccine responses in identical twins.

This receptor was taken from a woman younger than 30 in good health. The V gene is TRBV19, the J gene TRBJ2-3; the match to TRBD2 covers 9 bases. Sequenced input: PBMCs. The CDR3 is CASSISGRSTDTQYF. DNA of the CDR3: TGTGCCAGTAGTATTAGCGGGAGAAGCACAGATACGCAGTATTTT.